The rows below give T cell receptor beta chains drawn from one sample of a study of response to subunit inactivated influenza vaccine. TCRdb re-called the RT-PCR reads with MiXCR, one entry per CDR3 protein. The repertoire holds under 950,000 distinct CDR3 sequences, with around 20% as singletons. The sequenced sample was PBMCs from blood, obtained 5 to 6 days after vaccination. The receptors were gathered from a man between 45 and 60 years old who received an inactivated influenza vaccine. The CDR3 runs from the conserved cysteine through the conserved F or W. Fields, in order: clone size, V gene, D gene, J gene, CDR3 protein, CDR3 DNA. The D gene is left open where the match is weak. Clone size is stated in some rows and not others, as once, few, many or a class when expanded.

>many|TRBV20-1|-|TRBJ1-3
CSATSGRLSGNTIYF
TGCAGTGCCACGTCGGGACGCCTCTCTGGAAACACCATATATTTT
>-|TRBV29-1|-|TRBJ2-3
CSVLEGTQYF
TGCAGCGTTTTAGAGGGTACGCAGTATTTT
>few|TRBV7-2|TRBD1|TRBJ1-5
CASSLTGTGAQPQHF
TGTGCCAGCAGCCTCACCGGGACAGGGGCTCAGCCCCAGCATTTT
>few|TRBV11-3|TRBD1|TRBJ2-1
CASSLGTGPFNEQFF
TGTGCCAGCAGCTTAGGGACAGGGCCCTTCAATGAGCAGTTCTTC
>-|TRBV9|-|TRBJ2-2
CASSVVKQPNTGELFF
TGTGCCAGCAGCGTAGTAAAACAGCCGAACACCGGGGAGCTGTTTTTT
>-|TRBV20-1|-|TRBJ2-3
CSARKAGDTQYF
TGCAGTGCTAGAAAGGCGGGCGATACGCAGTATTTT
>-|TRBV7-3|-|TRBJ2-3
CASSPGRRALGTDTQYF
TGTGCCAGCAGCCCAGGTAGAAGGGCCCTCGGCACAGATACGCAGTATTTT
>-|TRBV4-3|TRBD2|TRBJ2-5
CASSQYGTSGMETQYF
TGCGCTAGCAGCCAATATGGGACTAGCGGGATGGAGACCCAGTACTTC
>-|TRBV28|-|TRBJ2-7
CASSLLQAVGNEQYF
TGTGCCAGCAGTTTATTACAGGCCGTCGGGAACGAGCAGTACTTC
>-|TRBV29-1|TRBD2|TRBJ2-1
CSVDGGRTYNEQFF
TGCAGCGTTGATGGCGGGAGGACCTACAATGAGCAGTTCTTC
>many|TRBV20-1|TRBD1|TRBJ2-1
CSARGRDRSSYNEQFF
TGCAGTGCTAGAGGCAGGGACAGAAGTTCCTACAATGAGCAGTTCTTC
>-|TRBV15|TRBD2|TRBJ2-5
CATRTGGGETQYF
TGTGCCACCAGAACGGGGGGGGGAGAGACCCAGTACTTC
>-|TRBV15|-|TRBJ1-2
CATSREQDYGYTF
TGTGCCACCAGCAGAGAACAGGACTATGGCTACACCTTC
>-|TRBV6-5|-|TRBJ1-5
CASSYAPPGQASNQPQHF
TGTGCCAGCAGTTATGCCCCCCCGGGACAAGCTAGCAATCAGCCCCAGCATTTT